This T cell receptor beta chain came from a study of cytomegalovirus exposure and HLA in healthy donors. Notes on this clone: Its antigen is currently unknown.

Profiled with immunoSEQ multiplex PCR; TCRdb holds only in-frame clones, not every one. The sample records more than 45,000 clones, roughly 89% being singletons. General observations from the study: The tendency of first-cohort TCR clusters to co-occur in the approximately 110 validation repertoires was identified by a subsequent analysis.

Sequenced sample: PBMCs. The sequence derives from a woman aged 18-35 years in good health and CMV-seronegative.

Written as DNA, the CDR3 is TGTGCCAGCAGTGAGGACAGGGGGAACACCGGGGAGCTGTTTTTT. Protein sequence: CASSEDRGNTGELFF. The V and J genes are TRBV2 and TRBJ2-2, with 9 bases aligning to TRBD1. Germline V gene data show CDR1 as SNHLY and CDR2 as FYNNEI. Trimming removed 3 bases from V and 1 base from J; junction bases left unmatched: 0. The CDR3 consists of 15 residues.